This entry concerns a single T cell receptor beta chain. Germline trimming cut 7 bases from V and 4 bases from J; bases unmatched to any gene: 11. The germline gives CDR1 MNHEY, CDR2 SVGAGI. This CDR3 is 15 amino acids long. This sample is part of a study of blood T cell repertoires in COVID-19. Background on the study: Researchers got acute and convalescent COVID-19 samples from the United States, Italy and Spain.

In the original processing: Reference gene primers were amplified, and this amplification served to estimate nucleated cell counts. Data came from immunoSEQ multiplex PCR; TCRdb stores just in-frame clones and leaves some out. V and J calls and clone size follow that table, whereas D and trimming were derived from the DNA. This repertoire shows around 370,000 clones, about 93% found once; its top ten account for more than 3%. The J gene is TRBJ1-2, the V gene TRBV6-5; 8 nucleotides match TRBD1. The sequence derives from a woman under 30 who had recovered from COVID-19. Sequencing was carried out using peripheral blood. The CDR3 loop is CASNGQGLGGYGYTF. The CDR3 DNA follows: TGTGCCAGCAACGGACAGGGCCTGGGGGGCTATGGCTACACCTTC.